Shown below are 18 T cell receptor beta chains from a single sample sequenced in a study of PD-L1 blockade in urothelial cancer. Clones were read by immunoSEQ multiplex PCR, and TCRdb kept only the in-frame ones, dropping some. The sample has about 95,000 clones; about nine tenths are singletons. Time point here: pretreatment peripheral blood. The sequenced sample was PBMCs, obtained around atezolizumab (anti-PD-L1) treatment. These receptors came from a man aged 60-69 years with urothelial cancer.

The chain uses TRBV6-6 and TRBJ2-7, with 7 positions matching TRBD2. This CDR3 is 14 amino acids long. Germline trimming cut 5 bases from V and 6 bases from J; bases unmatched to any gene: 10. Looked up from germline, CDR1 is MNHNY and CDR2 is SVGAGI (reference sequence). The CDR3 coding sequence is TGTGCCAGCAGTGAGGACACTCCGGGAGGCGAGCAGTACTTC. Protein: CASSEDTPGGEQYF.

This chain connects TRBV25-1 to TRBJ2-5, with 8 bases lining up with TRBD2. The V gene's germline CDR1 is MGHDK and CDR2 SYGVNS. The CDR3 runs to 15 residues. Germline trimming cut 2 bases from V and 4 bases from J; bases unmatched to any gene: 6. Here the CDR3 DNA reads TGTGCCAGCAGTGAACCGCCGGGGGGGATAGAGACCCAGTACTTC. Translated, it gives CASSEPPGGIETQYF.

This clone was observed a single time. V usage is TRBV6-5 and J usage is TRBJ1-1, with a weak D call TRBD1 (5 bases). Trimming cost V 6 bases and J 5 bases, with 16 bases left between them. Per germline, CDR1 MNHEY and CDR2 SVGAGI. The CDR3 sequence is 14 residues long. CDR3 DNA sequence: TGTGCCAGCAGCCGTGGAGCGGGGGGGACTGAAGCTTTCTTT. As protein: CASSRGAGGTEAFF.

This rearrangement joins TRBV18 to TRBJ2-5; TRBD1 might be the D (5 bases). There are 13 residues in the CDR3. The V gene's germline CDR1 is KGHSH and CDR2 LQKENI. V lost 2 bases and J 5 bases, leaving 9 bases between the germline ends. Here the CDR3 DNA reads TGTGCCAGCTCACCAGGGGCTATGGAGACCCAGTACTTC. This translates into CASSPGAMETQYF.

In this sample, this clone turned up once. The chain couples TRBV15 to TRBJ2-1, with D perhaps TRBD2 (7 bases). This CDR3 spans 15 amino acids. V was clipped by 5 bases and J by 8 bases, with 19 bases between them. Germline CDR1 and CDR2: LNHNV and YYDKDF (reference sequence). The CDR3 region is CATSSPAGAVDEQFF. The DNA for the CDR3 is TGTGCCACCAGCTCGCCGGCGGGGGCCGTGGATGAGCAGTTCTTC.

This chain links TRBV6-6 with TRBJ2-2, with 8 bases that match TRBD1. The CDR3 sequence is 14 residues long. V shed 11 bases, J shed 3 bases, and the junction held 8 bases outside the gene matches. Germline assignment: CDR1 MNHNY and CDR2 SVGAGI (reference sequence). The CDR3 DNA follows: TGTGCCTCTAAACCAGGGGGCCACACCGGGGAGCTGTTTTTT. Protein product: CASKPGGHTGELFF.

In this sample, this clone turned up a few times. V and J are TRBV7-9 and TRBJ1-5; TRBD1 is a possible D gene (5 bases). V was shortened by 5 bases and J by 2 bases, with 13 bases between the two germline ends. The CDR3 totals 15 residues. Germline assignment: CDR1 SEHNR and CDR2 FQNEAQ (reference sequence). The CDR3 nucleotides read TGTGCCAGCAGCCCGGGACCGGGGGGCAATCAGCCCCAGCATTTT. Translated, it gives CASSPGPGGNQPQHF.

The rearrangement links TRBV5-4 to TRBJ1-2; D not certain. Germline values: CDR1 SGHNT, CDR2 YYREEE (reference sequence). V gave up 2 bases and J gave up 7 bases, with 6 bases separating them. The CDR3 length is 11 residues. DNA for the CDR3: TGTGCCAGCAGCTTCGGAGGTGGCTACACCTTC. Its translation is CASSFGGGYTF.

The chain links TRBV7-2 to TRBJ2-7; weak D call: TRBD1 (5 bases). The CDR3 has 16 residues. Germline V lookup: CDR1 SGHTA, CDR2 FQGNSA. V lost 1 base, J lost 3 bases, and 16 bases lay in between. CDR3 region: CASSLVGGRVYYEQYF. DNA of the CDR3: TGTGCCAGCAGCTTAGTCGGTGGCAGGGTTTACTACGAGCAGTACTTC. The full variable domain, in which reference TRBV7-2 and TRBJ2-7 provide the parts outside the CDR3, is GAGVSQSPSNKVTEKGKDVELRCDPISGHTALYWYRQSLGQGLEFLIYFQGNSAPDKSGLPSDRFSAERTGGSVSTLTIQRTQQEDSAVYLCASSLVGGRVYYEQYFGPGTRLTVT.

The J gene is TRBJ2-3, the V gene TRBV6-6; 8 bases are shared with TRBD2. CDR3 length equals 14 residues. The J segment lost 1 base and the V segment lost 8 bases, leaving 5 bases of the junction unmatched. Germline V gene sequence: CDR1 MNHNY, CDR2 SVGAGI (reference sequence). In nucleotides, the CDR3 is TGTGCCAGCCAAACTAGCGGTCGCACAGATACGCAGTATTTT. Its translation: CASQTSGRTDTQYF.

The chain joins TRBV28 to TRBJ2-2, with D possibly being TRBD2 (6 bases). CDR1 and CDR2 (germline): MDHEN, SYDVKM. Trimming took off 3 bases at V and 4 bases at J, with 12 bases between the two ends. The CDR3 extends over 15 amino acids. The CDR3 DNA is TGTGCCAGCAGTTTTGGCGGGGCGGGCACCGGGGAGCTGTTTTTT. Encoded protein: CASSFGGAGTGELFF.

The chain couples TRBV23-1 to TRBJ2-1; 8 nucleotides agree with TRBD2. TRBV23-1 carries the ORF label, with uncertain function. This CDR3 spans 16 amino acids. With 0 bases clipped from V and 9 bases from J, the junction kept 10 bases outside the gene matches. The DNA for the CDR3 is TGCGCCAGCAGTCAATCTCCTGTTAGCGGGATTGGTGAGCAGTTCTTC. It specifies CASSQSPVSGIGEQFF.

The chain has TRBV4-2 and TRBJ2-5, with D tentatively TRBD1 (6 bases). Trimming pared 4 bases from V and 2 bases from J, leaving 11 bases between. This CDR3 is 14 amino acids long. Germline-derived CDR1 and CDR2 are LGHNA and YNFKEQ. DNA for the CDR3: TGTGCCAGCAGCCCCTTTACAGGGCAAGAGACCCAGTACTTC. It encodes CASSPFTGQETQYF.

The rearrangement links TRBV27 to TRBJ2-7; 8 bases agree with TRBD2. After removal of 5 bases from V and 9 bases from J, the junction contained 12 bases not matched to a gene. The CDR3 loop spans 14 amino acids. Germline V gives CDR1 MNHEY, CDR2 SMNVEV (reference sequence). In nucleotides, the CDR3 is TGTGCCAGCAGTCCAGGAGAGGCAAGCGGGGGGCAGTACTTC. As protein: CASSPGEASGGQYF.

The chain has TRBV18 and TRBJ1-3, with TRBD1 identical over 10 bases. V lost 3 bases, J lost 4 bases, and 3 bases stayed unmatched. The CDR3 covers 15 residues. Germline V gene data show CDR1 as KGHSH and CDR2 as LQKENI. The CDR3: CASSPQTGGGNTIYF. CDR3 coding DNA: TGTGCCAGCTCACCCCAGACAGGGGGCGGAAACACCATATATTTT.

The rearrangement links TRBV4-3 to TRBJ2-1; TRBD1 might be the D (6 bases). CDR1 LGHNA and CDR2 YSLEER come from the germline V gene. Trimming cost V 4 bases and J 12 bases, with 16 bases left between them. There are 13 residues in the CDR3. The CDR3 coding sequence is TGCGCCAGCAGCCTGAGGGAACAGGGCAGGCAGTTCTTC. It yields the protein CASSLREQGRQFF.

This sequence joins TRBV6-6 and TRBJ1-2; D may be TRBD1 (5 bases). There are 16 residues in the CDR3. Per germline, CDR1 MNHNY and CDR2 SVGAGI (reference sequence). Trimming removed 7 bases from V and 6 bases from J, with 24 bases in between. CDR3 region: CASTPSLQGGEDGYTF. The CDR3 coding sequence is TGTGCCAGCACCCCATCTTTGCAGGGAGGAGAAGATGGCTACACCTTC.

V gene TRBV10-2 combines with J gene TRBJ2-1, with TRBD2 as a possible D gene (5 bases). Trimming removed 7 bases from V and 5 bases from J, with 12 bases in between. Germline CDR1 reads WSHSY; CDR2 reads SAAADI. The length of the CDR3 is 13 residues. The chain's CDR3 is CASNRGVNNEQFF. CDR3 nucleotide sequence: TGCGCCAGCAACCGGGGAGTTAACAATGAGCAGTTCTTC.